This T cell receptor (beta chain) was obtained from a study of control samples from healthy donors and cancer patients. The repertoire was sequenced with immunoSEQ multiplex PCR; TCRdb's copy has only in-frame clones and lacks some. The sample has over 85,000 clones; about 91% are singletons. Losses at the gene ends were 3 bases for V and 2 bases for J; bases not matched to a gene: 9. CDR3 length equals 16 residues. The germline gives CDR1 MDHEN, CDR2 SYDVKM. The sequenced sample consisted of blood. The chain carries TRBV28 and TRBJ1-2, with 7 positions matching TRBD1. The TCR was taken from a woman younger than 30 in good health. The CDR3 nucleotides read TGTGCCAGCAGTTTGGGTTTGGCAGGGGGAAACTATGGCTACACCTTC. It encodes CASSLGLAGGNYGYTF.